The 16 T cell receptor beta chains below come from one sample, sequenced in a study of T cells in localized non-small cell lung cancer. Clones were read by immunoSEQ multiplex PCR, and TCRdb kept only the in-frame ones, dropping some. This repertoire shows over 10,000 clones, more than 70% found once; its top ten account for around 58%. The sequenced sample was peripheral blood, obtained before any cancer treatment. The source is a male donor aged 60 or over with stage III lung adenocarcinoma.

The genes are TRBV6-6 and TRBJ2-5; 9 positions agree with TRBD1. After removal of 6 bases from V and 4 bases from J, the junction contained 9 bases not matched to a gene. Germline values: CDR1 MNHNY, CDR2 SVGAGI (reference sequence). CDR3 length: 15 amino acids. CDR3 nucleotide sequence: TGTGCCAGCAGCCGGGACAGGGTCAGGGGAGAGACCCAGTACTTC. Amino acids: CASSRDRVRGETQYF.

The chain joins TRBV27 to TRBJ2-7, with TRBD1 matching over 8 bases. The germline V gene has CDR1 MNHEY and CDR2 SMNVEV (reference sequence). The CDR3 loop spans 14 amino acids. V lost 4 bases, J lost 3 bases, and 5 bases stayed unmatched. This chain's CDR3 is CASSYDRGGYEQYF. DNA of the CDR3: TGTGCCAGCAGTTACGACAGGGGAGGCTACGAGCAGTACTTC.

The chain uses TRBV30 and TRBJ1-1; no definite D call. CDR1 is GTSNPN, CDR2 SVGIG, per germline (reference sequence). V lost 3 bases, J lost 1 base, and 9 bases lay in between. CDR3 length: 13 amino acids. The CDR3 protein is CAWRRTRNTEAFF. The CDR3, as DNA: TGTGCCTGGAGGCGGACCCGGAACACTGAAGCTTTCTTT. Supplemented by reference TRBV30 and TRBJ1-1, the full variable domain reads SQTIHQWPATLVQPVGSPLSLECTVEGTSNPNLYWYRQAAGRGLQLLFYSVGIGQISSEVPQNLSASRPQDRQFILSSKKLLLSDSGFYLCAWRRTRNTEAFFGQGTRLTVV.

CDR3 in amino acids: CASAPSTARRSEQFF. The CDR3 coding sequence is TGTGCCAGCGCCCCCTCGACAGCGAGGAGAAGTGAGCAGTTCTTC. V gene TRBV5-4 combines with J gene TRBJ2-1; D possibly corresponds to TRBD1 (5 bases). Between the trimmed V and J ends, which lost 7 bases and 9 bases, there was a span of 23 bases. CDR3 length equals 15 residues. CDR1 is SGHNT, CDR2 YYREEE, per germline (reference sequence).

This chain joins TRBV4-1 and TRBJ2-7; D is undetermined. V was shortened by 1 base and J by 5 bases, with 15 bases between the two germline ends. CDR1 is MGHRA, CDR2 YSYEKL, per germline. The CDR3 runs 15 residues. In DNA form, the CDR3 reads TGCGCCAGCAGCCAAGGCTTAAGTCCCTCTGACGAGCAGTACTTC. It yields the protein CASSQGLSPSDEQYF.

The J gene is TRBJ1-2, the V gene TRBV6-5; a weak D match, TRBD1 (6 bases). The V end was cut by 6 bases, the J end by 6 bases, with 11 bases between. This CDR3 is built from 12 residues. CDR1 is MNHEY and CDR2 is SVGAGI in the germline V gene. CDR3 residues: CASSARGDGYTF. DNA of the CDR3: TGTGCCAGCAGCGCGAGGGGGGATGGCTACACCTTC.

The J gene is TRBJ1-6, the V gene TRBV27, with a tentative D call TRBD1 (6 bases). Trimming took off 6 bases at V and 10 bases at J, with 10 bases between the two ends. Looked up from germline, CDR1 is MNHEY and CDR2 is SMNVEV (reference sequence). The CDR3 consists of 12 residues. CDR3 sequence (DNA): TGTGCCAGCAGGGCAGGGGAGTCACCCCTCCACTTT. It codes for CASRAGESPLHF.

V usage is TRBV4-2 and J usage is TRBJ2-7; perhaps D is TRBD1 or TRBD2 (5 bases each). The CDR3 has 18 amino acids. V shed 0 bases and J shed 2 bases, with 20 bases lying between them. CDR1 and CDR2 from the germline V gene are LGHNA and YNFKEQ. The CDR3: CASSQDVFGTDQPYEQYF. The CDR3 DNA reads TGTGCCAGCAGCCAAGATGTTTTCGGGACGGACCAACCCTACGAGCAGTACTTC.

V gene TRBV7-2 combines with J gene TRBJ1-5; D is uncertain. This CDR3 has 15 amino acids. V lost 5 bases and J 5 bases, leaving 16 bases between the germline ends. Germline V lookup: CDR1 SGHTA, CDR2 FQGNSA. The CDR3 sequence: CASSPRHGGDQPQHF. The CDR3 coding sequence is TGTGCCAGCAGCCCCCGACATGGTGGCGATCAGCCCCAGCATTTT.

This rearrangement joins TRBV7-8 to TRBJ1-2; D not certain. V lost 0 bases and J lost 2, with 7 bases in between. This CDR3 is 14 amino acids long. Germline V gene lookup returns CDR1 SGHVS and CDR2 FQNEAQ. CDR3 sequence reads: CASSLAAGNYGYTF. The CDR3 nucleotides read TGTGCCAGCAGCTTAGCCGCGGGAAACTATGGCTACACCTTC.

This clone was observed once. V and J are TRBV6-4 and TRBJ2-5, with a tentative D call TRBD1 (6 bases). The CDR3 is 15 amino acids. The ends were cut back, 10 bases at V and 5 bases at J, with 23 bases in the middle. CDR1 is MRHNA, CDR2 SNTAGT, per germline. CDR3 sequence (DNA): TGTGCCACCTCAATGGCTAGGGACATAGGGGAGACCCAGTACTTC. It codes for CATSMARDIGETQYF.

This chain joins TRBV11-2 and TRBJ1-5; possibly TRBD1 for D (6 bases). The V end was cut by 5 bases, the J end by 3 bases, with 11 bases between. The CDR3 is 14 amino acids. CDR1 is SGHAT and CDR2 is FQNNGV in the germline V gene. The CDR3 DNA is TGTGCCAGCAGCAAAGGGGGGCTCAATCAGCCCCAGCATTTT. Its protein product is CASSKGGLNQPQHF.

The CDR3 region is CASSSLSGTLRHNEQFF. For the CDR3, the DNA is TGTGCCAGCAGCTCGCTTAGCGGGACGTTACGCCACAATGAGCAGTTCTTC. The chain is built from TRBV7-9 and TRBJ2-1; TRBD2 matches at 8 bases. Germline V lookup: CDR1 SEHNR, CDR2 FQNEAQ (reference sequence). The ends lost 4 bases at V and 5 bases at J; junction bases unmatched: 13. This CDR3 has 17 residues.

This sequence joins TRBV10-2 and TRBJ2-6, with D perhaps TRBD1 (5 bases). V lost 6 bases and J 1 base, leaving 10 bases between the germline ends. This CDR3 contains 15 residues. CDR1 WSHSY and CDR2 SAAADI come from the germline V gene. CDR3 region: CASRDKWSGANVLTF. For the CDR3, the DNA is TGCGCCAGCAGGGACAAATGGTCTGGGGCCAACGTCCTGACTTTC.

V is TRBV7-2 and J is TRBJ2-2; 11 positions agree with TRBD2. Losses at the gene ends were 2 bases for V and 5 bases for J; bases not matched to a gene: 7. CDR1 SGHTA and CDR2 FQGNSA come from the germline V gene. There are 17 residues in the CDR3. CDR3 coding DNA: TGTGCCAGCAGCTTAAGGCTAGCGGGGGGCGTGACCGGGGAGCTGTTTTTT. Translated: CASSLRLAGGVTGELFF.

The V call is TRBV19, the J call TRBJ2-6; a weak D match, TRBD1 (5 bases). The ends were cut back, 3 bases at V and 0 bases at J, with 15 bases in the middle. Looked up from germline, CDR1 is LNHDA and CDR2 is SQIVND (reference sequence). The CDR3 is 18 amino acids. CDR3: CASSMVGQETSGANVLTF. CDR3 in DNA: TGTGCCAGTAGTATGGTCGGACAAGAAACCTCTGGGGCCAACGTCCTGACTTTC.